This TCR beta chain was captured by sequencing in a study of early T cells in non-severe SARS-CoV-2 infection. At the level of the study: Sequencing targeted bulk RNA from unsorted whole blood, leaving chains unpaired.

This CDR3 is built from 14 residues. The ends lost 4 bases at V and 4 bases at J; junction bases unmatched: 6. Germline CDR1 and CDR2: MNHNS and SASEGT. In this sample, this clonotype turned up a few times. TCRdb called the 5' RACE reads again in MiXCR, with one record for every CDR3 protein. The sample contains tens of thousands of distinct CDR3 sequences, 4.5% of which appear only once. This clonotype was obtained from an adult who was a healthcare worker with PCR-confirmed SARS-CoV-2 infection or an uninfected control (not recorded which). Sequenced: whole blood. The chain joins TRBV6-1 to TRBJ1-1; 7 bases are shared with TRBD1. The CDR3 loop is CASSVYGDSTEAFF. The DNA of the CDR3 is TGTGCCAGCAGTGTCTACGGGGACAGCACTGAAGCTTTCTTT.